The clone carrying this T cell receptor (beta chain) has just a few counts. Its matching antigen is unknown. The data belong to a study of human T cells and chemical hapten exposure. On the study more broadly: A 2 cm by 2 cm inner upper arm patch received 2% DPC for sensitization. The study, taken as a whole, reports: No change in TCRs above 1 in 1000 frequency was produced by DPC sensitization. Against controls, expanded TCRs gave rise to significantly more large CDR3 similarity clusters.

MiXCR was run by TCRdb on the RACE reads, yielding one entry per CDR3 protein. The sample has around 99,000 distinct CDR3 sequences, around 12% seen once; the top ten hold over 2%. Time point given: patch test 1, 2 weeks after DPC sensitization. Treatment noted: therapeutic diphenylcyclopropenone sensitization with weekly scalp DPC. The CDR3 is 13 amino acids. The V gene lost 4 bases and the J gene lost 6 bases, with 10 bases spanning the gap. Germline CDR1 and CDR2: KGHSH and LQKENI. This clonotype originated in a woman aged 40-49 years with alopecia areata. Some clones in this sample may be carry-over from other donors' samples. The source material was whole blood, sampled in connection with sensitization to the hapten diphenylcyclopropenone (DPC). This rearrangement joins TRBV18 to TRBJ1-5; possibly TRBD1 for D (5 bases). In DNA, the CDR3 is TGTGCCAGCTCACGGGACCCCAGTCAGCCCCAGCATTTT. Encoded protein: CASSRDPSQPQHF.